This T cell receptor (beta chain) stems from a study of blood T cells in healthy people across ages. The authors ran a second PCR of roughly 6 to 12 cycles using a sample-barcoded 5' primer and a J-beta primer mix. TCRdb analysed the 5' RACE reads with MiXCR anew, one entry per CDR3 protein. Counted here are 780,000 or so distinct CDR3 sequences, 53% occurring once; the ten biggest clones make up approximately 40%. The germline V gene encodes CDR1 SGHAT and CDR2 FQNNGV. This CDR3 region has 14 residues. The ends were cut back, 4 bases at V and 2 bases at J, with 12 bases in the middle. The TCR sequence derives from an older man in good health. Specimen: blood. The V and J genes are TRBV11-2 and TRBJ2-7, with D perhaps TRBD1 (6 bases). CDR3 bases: TGTGCCAGCAGCTACGGGGACACCACCTACGAGCAGTACTTC. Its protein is CASSYGDTTYEQYF.